This T cell receptor beta chain was sequenced in a study of PD-L1 blockade in urothelial cancer. Study at large: Blood was subjected to analysis at 3 weeks (second dose) and 6 weeks following treatment start. Blood samples had a median of around 140,000 T cells, roughly 84,000 unique TCRs, and clonality approximately 0.085. Whole-study findings and limits: Blood clones associated with the tumor expanded more at 3 weeks in durable-benefit patients.

The diagnosis in patients was locally advanced or metastatic urothelial carcinoma. This clone has only one observation. The antigen is unknown. Sequencing was performed with immunoSEQ multiplex PCR; in TCRdb, only in-frame clones are kept and a portion is missing. The sample has more than 80,000 clones; 82% are singletons. The receptor was derived from a man aged 70 or older with urothelial cancer. Source: PBMCs, taken around atezolizumab (anti-PD-L1) treatment.

CDR3 sequence reads: CASSHGQGAYEQYF. Here the CDR3 DNA reads TGCGCCAGCAGCCATGGACAGGGGGCATACGAGCAGTACTTC. The chain carries TRBV5-1 and TRBJ2-7; 11 positions agree with TRBD1. This CDR3 comprises 14 residues. Trimming took 4 bases from V and 4 from J; bases not matched to a gene: 4. Germline values: CDR1 SGHRS, CDR2 YFSETQ. The full variable domain, rest sourced from reference TRBV5-1 and TRBJ2-7, is KAGVTQTPRYLIKTRGQQVTLSCSPISGHRSVSWYQQTPGQGLQFLFEYFSETQRNKGNFPGRFSGRQFSNSRSEMNVSTLELGDSALYLCASSHGQGAYEQYFGPGTRLTVT.